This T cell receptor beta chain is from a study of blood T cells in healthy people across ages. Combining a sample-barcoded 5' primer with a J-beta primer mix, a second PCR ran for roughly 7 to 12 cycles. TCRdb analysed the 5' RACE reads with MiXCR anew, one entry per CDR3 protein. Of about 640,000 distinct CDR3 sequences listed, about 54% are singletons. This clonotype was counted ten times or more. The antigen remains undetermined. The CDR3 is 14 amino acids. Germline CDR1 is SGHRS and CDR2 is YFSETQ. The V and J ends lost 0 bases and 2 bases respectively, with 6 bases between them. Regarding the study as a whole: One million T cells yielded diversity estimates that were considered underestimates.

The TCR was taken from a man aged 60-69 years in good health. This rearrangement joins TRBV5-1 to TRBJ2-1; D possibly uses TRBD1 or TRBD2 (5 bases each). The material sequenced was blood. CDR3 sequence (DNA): TGCGCCAGCAGCTTGGGGGACGCCTACAATGAGCAGTTCTTC. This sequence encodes CASSLGDAYNEQFF.